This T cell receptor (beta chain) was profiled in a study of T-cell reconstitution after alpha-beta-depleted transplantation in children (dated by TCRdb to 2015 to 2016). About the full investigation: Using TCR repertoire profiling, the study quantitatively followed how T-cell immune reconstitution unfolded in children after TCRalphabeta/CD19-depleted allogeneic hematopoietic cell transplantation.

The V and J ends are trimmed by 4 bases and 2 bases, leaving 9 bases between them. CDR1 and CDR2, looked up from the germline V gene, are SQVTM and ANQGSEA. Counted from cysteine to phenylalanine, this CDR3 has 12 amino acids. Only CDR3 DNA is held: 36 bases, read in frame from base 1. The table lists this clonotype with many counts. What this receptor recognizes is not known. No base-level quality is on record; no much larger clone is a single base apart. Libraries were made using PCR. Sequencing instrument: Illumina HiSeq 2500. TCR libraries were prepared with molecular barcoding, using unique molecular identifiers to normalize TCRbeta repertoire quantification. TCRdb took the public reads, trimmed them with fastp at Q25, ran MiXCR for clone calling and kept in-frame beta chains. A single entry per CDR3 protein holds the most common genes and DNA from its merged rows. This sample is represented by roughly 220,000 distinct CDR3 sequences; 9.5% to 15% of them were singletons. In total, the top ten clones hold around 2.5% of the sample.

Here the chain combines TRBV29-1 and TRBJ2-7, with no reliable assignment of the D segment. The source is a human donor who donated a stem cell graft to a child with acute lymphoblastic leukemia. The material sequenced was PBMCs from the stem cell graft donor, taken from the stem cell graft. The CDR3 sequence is CSVAAATYEQYF. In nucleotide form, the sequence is TGCAGCGTTGCGGCAGCTACCTACGAGCAGTACTTC.